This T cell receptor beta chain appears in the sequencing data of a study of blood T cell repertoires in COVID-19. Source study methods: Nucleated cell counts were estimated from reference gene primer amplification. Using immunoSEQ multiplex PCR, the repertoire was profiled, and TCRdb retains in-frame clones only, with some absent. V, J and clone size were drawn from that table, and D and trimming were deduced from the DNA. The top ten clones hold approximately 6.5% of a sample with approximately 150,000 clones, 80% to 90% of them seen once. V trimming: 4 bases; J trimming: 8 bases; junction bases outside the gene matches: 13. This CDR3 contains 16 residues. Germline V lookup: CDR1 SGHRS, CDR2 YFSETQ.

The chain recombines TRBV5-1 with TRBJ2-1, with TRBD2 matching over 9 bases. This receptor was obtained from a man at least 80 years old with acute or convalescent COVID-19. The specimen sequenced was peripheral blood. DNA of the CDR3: TGCGCCAGCAGCGCCGTCGGCGGGAGGGCCGGAGATGAGCAGTTCTTC. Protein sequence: CASSAVGGRAGDEQFF.